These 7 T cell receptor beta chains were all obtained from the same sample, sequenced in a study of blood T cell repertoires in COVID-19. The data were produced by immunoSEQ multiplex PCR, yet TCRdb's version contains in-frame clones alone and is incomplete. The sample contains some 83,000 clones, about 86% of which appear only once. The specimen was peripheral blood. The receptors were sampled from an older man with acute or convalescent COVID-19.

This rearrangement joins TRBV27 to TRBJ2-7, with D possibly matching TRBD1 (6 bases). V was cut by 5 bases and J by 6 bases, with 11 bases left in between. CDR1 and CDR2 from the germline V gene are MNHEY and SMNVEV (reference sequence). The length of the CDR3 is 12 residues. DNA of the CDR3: TGTGCCAGCAGTAACAGGGTCGGCGAGCAGTACTTC. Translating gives CASSNRVGEQYF.

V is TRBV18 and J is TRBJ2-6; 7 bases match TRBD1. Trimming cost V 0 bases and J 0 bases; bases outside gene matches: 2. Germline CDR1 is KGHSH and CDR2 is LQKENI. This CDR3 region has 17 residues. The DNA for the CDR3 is TGTGCCAGCTCACCACCGGGACAGAGCTCTGGGGCCAACGTCCTGACTTTC. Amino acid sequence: CASSPPGQSSGANVLTF.

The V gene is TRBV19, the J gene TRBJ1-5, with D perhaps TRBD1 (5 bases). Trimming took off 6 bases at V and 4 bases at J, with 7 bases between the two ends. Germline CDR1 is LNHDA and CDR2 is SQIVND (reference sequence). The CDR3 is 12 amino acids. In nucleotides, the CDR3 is TGTGCCAGTAGGCAGGGTAATCAGCCCCAGCATTTT. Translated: CASRQGNQPQHF.

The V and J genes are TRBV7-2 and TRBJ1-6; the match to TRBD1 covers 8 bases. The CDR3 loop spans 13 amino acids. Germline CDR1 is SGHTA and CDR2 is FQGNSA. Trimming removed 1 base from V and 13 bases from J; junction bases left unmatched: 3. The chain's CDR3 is CASSLGTGSPLHF. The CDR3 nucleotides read TGTGCCAGCAGCTTAGGGACAGGGTCCCCCCTCCACTTT.

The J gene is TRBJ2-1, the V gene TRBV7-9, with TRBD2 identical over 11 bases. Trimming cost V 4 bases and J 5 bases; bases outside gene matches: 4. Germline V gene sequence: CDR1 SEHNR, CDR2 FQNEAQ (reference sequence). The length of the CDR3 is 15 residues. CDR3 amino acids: CASSSPGLADNEQFF. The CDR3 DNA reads TGTGCCAGCAGCTCACCGGGACTAGCGGACAATGAGCAGTTCTTC.

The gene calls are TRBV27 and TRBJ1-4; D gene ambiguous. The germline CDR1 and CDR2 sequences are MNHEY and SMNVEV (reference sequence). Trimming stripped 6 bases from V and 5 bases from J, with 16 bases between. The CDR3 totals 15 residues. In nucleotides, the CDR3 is TGTGCCAGCAGACCCGAACGGGGAACGAATGAAAAACTGTTTTTT. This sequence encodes CASRPERGTNEKLFF. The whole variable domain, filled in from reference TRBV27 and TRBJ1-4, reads EAQVTQNPRYLITVTGKKLTVTCSQNMNHEYMSWYRQDPGLGLRQIYYSMNVEVTDKGDVPEGYKVSRKEKRNFPLILESPSPNQTSLYFCASRPERGTNEKLFFGSGTQLSVL.

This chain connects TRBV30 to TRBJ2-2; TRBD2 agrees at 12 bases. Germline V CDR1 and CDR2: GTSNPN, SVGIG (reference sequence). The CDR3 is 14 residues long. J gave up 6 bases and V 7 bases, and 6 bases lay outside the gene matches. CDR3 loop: CAFRLAGVAGELFF. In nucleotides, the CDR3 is TGTGCCTTCCGACTAGCGGGAGTGGCCGGGGAGCTGTTTTTT.